The 26 T cell receptor beta chains reported below all come from one sample, sequenced in a study of TIL therapy for anti-PD-1-resistant metastatic lung cancer. The immunoSEQ assay was v3. Sequencing used immunoSEQ multiplex PCR; TCRdb keeps in-frame clones, though not all of them. The table has 35,000 to 55,000 clones, 79% seen once; the top ten hold roughly 16%. Time point described: pre-treatment sample, taken before nivolumab and TIL therapy. This material consisted of blood, taken at baseline. These receptors were collected from a man aged 70 or older with non-small cell lung cancer.

This clone is a singleton in its sample. This sequence joins TRBV18 and TRBJ1-6; D is unresolved. CDR3 length equals 15 residues. The germline gives CDR1 KGHSH, CDR2 LQKENI. The V and J ends lost 3 bases and 7 bases respectively, with 13 bases between them. In DNA, the CDR3 is TGTGCCAGCTCACCCTCAAGTAGGCAAAATTCACCCCTCCACTTT. Amino acid sequence: CASSPSSRQNSPLHF.

Concerning this clone itself: At one end, the junction sequence differs from germline, possibly due to a read error. The chain is built from TRBV5-6 and TRBJ1-1; D might be TRBD1 (5 bases). CDR1 and CDR2 from the germline V gene are SGHDT and YYEEEE. The length of the CDR3 is 14 residues. CDR3 residues: CASSARTSATKAFF. The CDR3 bases are TGTGCCAGCAGCGCACGGACATCGGCCACTAAAGCTTTCTTT.

V and J are TRBV7-2 and TRBJ2-7; D tentatively reads TRBD1 or TRBD2 (6 bases each). The CDR3 has 14 amino acids. Trimming took off 5 bases at V and 2 bases at J, with 13 bases between the two ends. Germline CDR1 reads SGHTA; CDR2 reads FQGNSA. CDR3 bases: TGTGCCAGCAGCGGAAACAGGGAGGCCTACGAGCAGTACTTC. This sequence encodes CASSGNREAYEQYF.

The chain recombines TRBV6-5 with TRBJ2-1, with TRBD2 identical over 10 bases. The germline V gene has CDR1 MNHEY and CDR2 SVGAGI. The CDR3 consists of 16 residues. Unmatched junction bases numbered 6, after V lost 0 bases and J lost 7 bases. CDR3 residues: CASSYSREAGGNEQFF. The CDR3 coding sequence is TGTGCCAGCAGTTACTCGAGGGAAGCGGGAGGGAATGAGCAGTTCTTC.

CDR3 sequence reads: CASSLASPVPAQETQYF. The CDR3 nucleotides are TGCGCCAGCAGCTTGGCATCCCCAGTTCCCGCTCAAGAGACCCAGTACTTC. The chain is built from TRBV5-1 and TRBJ2-5; D is uncertain. Trimming removed 0 bases from V and 2 bases from J, with 17 bases in between. Germline CDR1 SGHRS, CDR2 YFSETQ. The CDR3 contains 17 residues.

V and J are TRBV14 and TRBJ2-3; possible D gene TRBD2, 6 bases. This CDR3 has 17 residues. Germline V lookup: CDR1 SGHDN, CDR2 FVKESK. The V gene lost 2 bases and the J gene lost 0 bases, with 15 bases spanning the gap. DNA of the CDR3: TGTGCCAGCAGCCAATACGGGTCAGCGGGCAGCACAGATACGCAGTATTTT. Translated, it gives CASSQYGSAGSTDTQYF.

The chain employs TRBV7-2 and TRBJ1-2; 10 positions agree with TRBD1. The CDR3 is 15 amino acids. Germline V gene sequence: CDR1 SGHTA, CDR2 FQGNSA. The V segment lost 5 bases and the J segment 4 bases; nucleotides outside the gene matches: 7. CDR3 DNA: TGTGCCAGCAGCCCCCGACAGGGGGCAGTCTATGGCTACACCTTC. Protein: CASSPRQGAVYGYTF.

CDR3 in DNA: TGTGCCAGTAGTATGCGAGTACAGGGAGGCGCTGAAGCTTTCTTT. It specifies CASSMRVQGGAEAFF. V is TRBV19 and J is TRBJ1-1; weak D call: TRBD1 (6 bases). CDR3 size: 15 residues. Germline V lookup: CDR1 LNHDA, CDR2 SQIVND (reference sequence). Trimming left V 3 bases short and J 6 bases short, with 17 bases between.

The DNA of the CDR3 is TGTGCCAGCAAGCAGGCAACCTACGAGCAGTACTTC. Amino acid sequence: CASKQATYEQYF. This chain connects TRBV2 to TRBJ2-7; unclear D gene. CDR1 and CDR2 from the germline V gene are SNHLY and FYNNEI. There are 12 residues in the CDR3. V was shortened by 7 bases and J by 2 bases, with 9 bases between the two germline ends.

This chain uses TRBV15 with TRBJ1-1, with D possibly TRBD1 on 5 matching bases. The CDR3 consists of 14 residues. Trimming shortened V by 11 bases and J by 0 bases, and 16 bases separated the two germline ends. Looked up from germline, CDR1 is LNHNV and CDR2 is YYDKDF (reference sequence). CDR3 loop: CASDKGYMNTEAFF. The CDR3 DNA reads as TGTGCCTCGGACAAGGGGTATATGAACACTGAAGCTTTCTTT.

V is TRBV14 and J is TRBJ1-4; D uncertain. The CDR3 extends over 18 amino acids. Trimming took off 0 bases at V and 0 bases at J, with 14 bases between the two ends. Germline-derived CDR1 and CDR2 are SGHDN and FVKESK. The CDR3 bases are TGTGCCAGCAGCCAAGATTCTCTAAGAGGGACAACTAATGAAAAACTGTTTTTT. It codes for CASSQDSLRGTTNEKLFF.

This chain connects TRBV2 to TRBJ2-3, with D unclear. Germline-derived CDR1 and CDR2 are SNHLY and FYNNEI. V was clipped by 4 bases and J by 4 bases, with 15 bases between them. The CDR3 runs to 15 residues. The CDR3 bases are TGTGCCAGCAGTGTGGTCCAGACAAATGCAGATACGCAGTATTTT. Protein product: CASSVVQTNADTQYF.

The J gene is TRBJ2-1, the V gene TRBV7-9, with TRBD1 matching over 7 bases. From germline, CDR1 is SEHNR and CDR2 FQNEAQ (reference sequence). The V segment lost 3 bases and the J segment 10 bases; nucleotides outside the gene matches: 9. The CDR3 sequence is 14 residues long. The CDR3: CASSFVTGPLEQFF. The CDR3 coding sequence is TGTGCCAGCAGCTTCGTGACAGGGCCTTTGGAGCAGTTCTTC.

V usage is TRBV29-1 and J usage is TRBJ2-1; possible D gene TRBD2, 6 bases. Trimming left V 5 bases short and J 7 bases short, with 21 bases between. Germline values: CDR1 SQVTM, CDR2 ANQGSEA. CDR3 length: 15 amino acids. This CDR3 is CSVSLAETFGNEQFF. The CDR3 nucleotides are TGCAGCGTTTCCTTAGCGGAGACCTTCGGGAATGAGCAGTTCTTC.

This chain links TRBV19 with TRBJ2-3, with D hard to call. Trimming took off 6 bases at V and 3 bases at J, with 7 bases between the two ends. The CDR3 length is 12 residues. Germline values: CDR1 LNHDA, CDR2 SQIVND (reference sequence). Here the CDR3 DNA reads TGTGCCAGTAGCCCCAGGACAGATACGCAGTATTTT. Protein product: CASSPRTDTQYF.

Only one count was recorded for this clone. The CDR3 nucleotides are TGTGCCAGTAAGACAGGGACAGGAGAACAGCCCCAGCATTTT. It yields the protein CASKTGTGEQPQHF. This chain connects TRBV6-5 to TRBJ1-5, with 8 bases aligning to TRBD1. The J segment lost 7 bases and the V segment lost 9 bases, leaving 11 bases of the junction unmatched. There are 14 residues in the CDR3. CDR1 is MNHEY and CDR2 is SVGAGI in the germline V gene.

This sequence joins TRBV19 and TRBJ1-1; D not certain. The CDR3 consists of 14 residues. V was pared by 1 base and J by 8 bases, with 14 bases between. The germline V gene has CDR1 LNHDA and CDR2 SQIVND (reference sequence). CDR3 coding DNA: TGTGCCAGTAGTATAGTCTACGGGTCTGGGGAAGCTTTCTTT. This sequence encodes CASSIVYGSGEAFF.

This clone occurred once. The V call is TRBV4-1, the J call TRBJ2-5, with a tentative D call TRBD1 (5 bases). The CDR3 length is 15 residues. Germline V gives CDR1 MGHRA, CDR2 YSYEKL. The V gene lost 0 bases and the J gene lost 5 bases, with 13 bases spanning the gap. CDR3 nucleotides: TGCGCCAGCAGCCAAGAAATACCCCCAGGGGAGACCCAGTACTTC. Residues: CASSQEIPPGETQYF.

The chain combines TRBV18 with TRBJ2-3; D is perhaps TRBD2 (6 bases). This CDR3 comprises 15 residues. Trimming took off 4 bases at V and 0 bases at J, with 11 bases between the two ends. Looked up from germline, CDR1 is KGHSH and CDR2 is LQKENI. The CDR3 bases are TGTGCCAGCTCACGCATGGGAGGTAGCACAGATACGCAGTATTTT. Protein sequence: CASSRMGGSTDTQYF.

V usage is TRBV2 and J usage is TRBJ1-5, with TRBD1 matching over 7 bases. The germline CDR1 and CDR2 sequences are SNHLY and FYNNEI. The CDR3 sequence is 16 residues long. The V gene end was trimmed by 5 bases and the J gene end by 1 base; junction bases not matched to a gene: 8. CDR3 nucleotides: TGTGCCAGCAGTCAACGGCGGGACAGAAGCAATCAGCCCCAGCATTTT. This sequence encodes CASSQRRDRSNQPQHF.

This rearrangement joins TRBV5-1 to TRBJ1-2; unclear D gene. Between the trimmed V and J ends, which lost 4 bases and 4 bases, there was a span of 11 bases. The CDR3 sequence is 13 residues long. Germline V CDR1 and CDR2: SGHRS, YFSETQ. CDR3 coding DNA: TGCGCCAGCAGCAACGACGGACGCTATGGCTACACCTTC. Residues: CASSNDGRYGYTF.

The V gene is TRBV9, the J gene TRBJ1-3; D not certain. Per germline, CDR1 SGDLS and CDR2 YYNGEE. Trimming pared 7 bases from V and 9 bases from J, leaving 11 bases between. This CDR3 is 11 amino acids long. In DNA, the CDR3 is TGTGCCAGCTCTTCCGCTGGCACCATATATTTT. This sequence encodes CASSSAGTIYF.

The chain is built from TRBV5-1 and TRBJ1-2, with D perhaps TRBD1 (6 bases). With 2 bases removed from V and 6 bases from J, the gap between germline ends came to 11 bases. This CDR3 has 13 amino acids. The V gene's germline CDR1 is SGHRS and CDR2 YFSETQ. The CDR3 DNA reads TGCGCCAGCAGCTTCGAAACAGGGAATGGCTACACCTTC. As protein: CASSFETGNGYTF.

The rearrangement uses TRBV9 and TRBJ2-1; 8 nucleotides align to TRBD1. CDR1 and CDR2 (germline): SGDLS, YYNGEE. Unmatched junction bases numbered 0, after V lost 0 bases and J lost 10 bases. The CDR3 spans 12 residues. The CDR3, as DNA: TGTGCCAGCAGCGTAGACAGGGGGGAGCAGTTCTTC. This gives the protein CASSVDRGEQFF.

The chain carries TRBV7-2 and TRBJ1-1; possible D gene TRBD1, 5 bases. Trimming shortened V by 6 bases and J by 1 base, and 12 bases separated the two germline ends. This CDR3 contains 14 residues. CDR1 is SGHTA and CDR2 is FQGNSA in the germline V gene. The CDR3 region is CASSIKRGNTEAFF. The CDR3 nucleotides are TGTGCCAGCAGTATCAAAAGGGGGAACACTGAAGCTTTCTTT.

The V gene is TRBV11-1, the J gene TRBJ2-1; TRBD2 aligns across 9 bases. The CDR3 runs 13 residues. Germline lookup yields CDR1 SGHAT and CDR2 FQDESV (reference sequence). Trimming cost V 7 bases and J 7 bases; bases outside gene matches: 5. The CDR3 loop is CASTTSGGNEQFF. The CDR3 coding sequence is TGTGCCAGCACGACTAGCGGAGGGAATGAGCAGTTCTTC. The complete variable domain, with remaining parts taken from reference TRBV11-1 and TRBJ2-1, reads EAEVAQSPRYKITEKSQAVAFWCDPISGHATLYWYRQILGQGPELLVQFQDESVVDDSQLPKDRFSAERLKGVDSTLKIQPAELGDSAMYLCASTTSGGNEQFFGPGTRLTVL.